The 21 T cell receptor beta chains reported below all come from one sample, sequenced in a study of T cell responses to AZD1222 COVID-19 vaccine. Sequenced by immunoSEQ multiplex PCR; TCRdb stores in-frame clones only, minus some. Here the sample spans 150,000 to 180,000 clones, around nine tenths being singletons. This specimen was peripheral blood, taken after recovery from COVID-19. These receptors all stem from an adult who had recovered from COVID-19.

The chain joins TRBV4-1 to TRBJ2-5, with 9 bases fitting TRBD1. Trimming at V came to 0 bases and at J to 4 bases, leaving 6 bases not matched to a gene. CDR3 size: 16 residues. Germline V CDR1 and CDR2: MGHRA, YSYEKL. CDR3 nucleotides: TGCGCCAGCAGCCAAGAGTTCCCGACAGGGGGAGAGACCCAGTACTTC. Translation: CASSQEFPTGGETQYF.

The chain has TRBV10-3 and TRBJ1-1; possible D gene TRBD1, 6 bases. The CDR3 runs to 14 residues. CDR1 ENHRY and CDR2 SYGVKD come from the germline V gene. V shed 2 bases and J shed 1 base, with 8 bases lying between them. The CDR3 here is CAISETGKNTEAFF. The CDR3 DNA reads TGTGCCATCAGTGAGACAGGGAAGAACACTGAAGCTTTCTTT.

J is TRBJ1-1 and V is TRBV3-1 (or the pseudogene TRBV3-2); D remains ambiguous. The CDR3 consists of 15 residues. CDR1 LGHDT and CDR2 YNNKEL come from the germline V gene (reference sequence). The germline V and J ends were trimmed by 0 bases and 4 bases, with 12 bases remaining between them. CDR3 bases: TGTGCCAGCAGCCAAGATGGTGGGGTTACCACTGAAGCTTTCTTT. It translates to CASSQDGGVTTEAFF.

The chain links TRBV20-1 to TRBJ2-2, with TRBD2 matching 8 bases. The CDR3 spans 15 residues. Germline CDR1 is DFQATT and CDR2 is SNEGSKA (reference sequence). Losses at the gene ends were 3 bases for V and 4 bases for J; bases not matched to a gene: 7. CDR3 DNA sequence: TGCAGTGCTAGTCTGAGCGGGGGAGTCACCGGGGAGCTGTTTTTT. It encodes CSASLSGGVTGELFF.

This clone was counted a single time. CDR3 in DNA: TGCGCCAGCAGCTCGGGACTAGCGGGGGGAGGGCAGTTCTTC. Residues: CASSSGLAGGGQFF. V gene TRBV4-3 combines with J gene TRBJ2-1; 15 bases map to TRBD2. CDR3 length: 14 amino acids. The germline CDR1 and CDR2 sequences are LGHNA and YSLEER. With 5 bases clipped from V and 12 bases from J, the junction kept 5 bases outside the gene matches.

The chain uses TRBV21-1 and TRBJ2-3. TRBV21-1 is a pseudogene. This CDR3 contains 16 residues. CDR3 amino acids: CASSKLRPTRTDTQYF. As DNA, the CDR3 is TGTGCCAGCAGCAAACTAAGGCCCACTCGGACAGATACGCAGTATTTT.

The sample holds one count of this clone. The gene calls are TRBV7-8 and TRBJ2-2, with D unclear. The CDR3 loop spans 14 amino acids. Germline V gives CDR1 SGHVS, CDR2 FQNEAQ. V was clipped by 0 bases and J by 3 bases, with 5 bases between them. The CDR3 loop is CASSLARDTGELFF. For the CDR3, the DNA is TGTGCCAGCAGCTTAGCTAGGGACACCGGGGAGCTGTTTTTT.

The rearrangement uses TRBV11-2 and TRBJ1-2; D is unclear. Germline loops: CDR1 SGHAT, CDR2 FQNNGV. V was pared by 2 bases and J by 4 bases, with 11 bases between. This CDR3 contains 14 residues. CDR3 loop: CASSLLGRGYGYTF. DNA of the CDR3: TGTGCCAGCAGCTTATTAGGGAGAGGCTATGGCTACACCTTC.

The chain has TRBV11-3 and TRBJ2-1; 7 bases fit TRBD2. Germline lookup yields CDR1 SGHNT and CDR2 YENEEA. This CDR3 has 17 residues. V shed 0 bases, J shed 8 bases, and the junction held 13 bases outside the gene matches. CDR3 residues: CASSLDSLERGIDEQFF. The CDR3 coding sequence is TGTGCCAGCAGCTTAGATTCTCTCGAGCGGGGAATTGATGAGCAGTTCTTC.

The chain couples TRBV6-6 to TRBJ1-5; D might be TRBD1 (6 bases). Germline V lookup: CDR1 MNHNY, CDR2 SVGAGI (reference sequence). With 4 bases removed from V and 2 bases from J, the gap between germline ends came to 15 bases. The CDR3 has 16 amino acids. The DNA of the CDR3 is TGTGCCAGCAGTTTCGACAGGCGCAGAGGCAATCAGCCCCAGCATTTT. Translated, it gives CASSFDRRRGNQPQHF.

The chain recombines TRBV27 with TRBJ2-7, with TRBD1 as a possible D gene (5 bases). This CDR3 comprises 14 residues. The V and J ends lost 6 bases and 3 bases respectively, with 15 bases between them. Germline lookup yields CDR1 MNHEY and CDR2 SMNVEV (reference sequence). In nucleotides, the CDR3 is TGTGCCAGCAGAGCCAGGGTTCAAAGCTACGAGCAGTACTTC. It is translated as CASRARVQSYEQYF.

The gene calls are TRBV11-2 and TRBJ2-7; possibly TRBD1 or TRBD2 for D (7 bases each). The CDR3 is 18 amino acids. With 4 bases removed from V and 3 bases from J, the gap between germline ends came to 25 bases. Germline-derived CDR1 and CDR2 are SGHAT and FQNNGV. The chain's CDR3 is CASSSLSTREGANYEQYF. The CDR3 DNA follows: TGTGCCAGCAGCTCCTTAAGTACCAGGGAGGGGGCGAACTACGAGCAGTACTTC.

The V gene is TRBV18, the J gene TRBJ1-1; D uncertain. The CDR3 spans 13 residues. V lost 6 bases to trimming and J lost 1 base, with 9 bases between them. Germline V gives CDR1 KGHSH, CDR2 LQKENI. The CDR3 DNA is TGTGCCAGCTCCCCCGCGGCGAACACTGAAGCTTTCTTT. It codes for CASSPAANTEAFF. Together with reference TRBV18 and TRBJ1-1, the CDR3 gives the full variable domain: NAGVMQNPRHLVRRRGQEARLRCSPMKGHSHVYWYRQLPEEGLKFMVYLQKENIIDESGMPKERFSAEFPKEGPSILRIQQVVRGDSAAYFCASSPAANTEAFFGQGTRLTVV.

This clone was seen only once. The chain is built from TRBV9 and TRBJ1-4; no firm D call. V lost 4 bases and J lost 5, with 9 bases in between. This CDR3 is built from 13 residues. CDR1 SGDLS and CDR2 YYNGEE come from the germline V gene. The CDR3 is CASSPGRNEKLFF. In DNA, the CDR3 is TGTGCCAGCAGCCCGGGGAGGAATGAAAAACTGTTTTTT.

This clone was counted once. This same CDR3 is encoded by further DNA sequences in the sample. The genes are TRBV28 and TRBJ1-1; possible D gene TRBD1, 5 bases. The germline V and J ends were trimmed by 3 bases and 4 bases, with 12 bases remaining between them. CDR1 and CDR2 (germline): MDHEN, SYDVKM. The CDR3 is 14 residues long. This chain's CDR3 is CASSFFVRGTEAFF. The DNA for the CDR3 is TGTGCCAGCAGTTTTTTTGTTAGGGGCACTGAAGCTTTCTTT.

This rearrangement joins TRBV25-1 to TRBJ1-5, with TRBD1 matching over 12 bases. Germline CDR1 and CDR2: MGHDK and SYGVNS. Trimming cost V 3 bases and J 5 bases; bases outside gene matches: 2. The CDR3 sequence is 15 residues long. The CDR3, as DNA: TGTGCCAGCAGTGAGCGGGACAGGGGGCATCAGCCCCAGCATTTT. It encodes CASSERDRGHQPQHF.

This chain connects TRBV6-1 to TRBJ1-2; tentatively, D is TRBD1 (5 bases). The CDR3 is made up of 14 amino acids. Trimming took 2 bases from V and 3 from J, leaving 10 bases between them. The germline CDR1 and CDR2 sequences are MNHNS and SASEGT. CDR3: CASSEWGTDYGYTF. DNA of the CDR3: TGTGCCAGCAGTGAATGGGGGACTGACTATGGCTACACCTTC.

In DNA, the CDR3 is TGTGCCAGTAGTAGGAGGGACAGGGTTCCTCCGAACACTGAAGCTTTCTTT. It yields the protein CASSRRDRVPPNTEAFF. The chain uses TRBV19 and TRBJ1-1; 9 bases line up with TRBD1. The CDR3 sequence is 17 residues long. With 4 bases clipped from V and 1 base from J, the junction kept 10 bases outside the gene matches. Germline-derived CDR1 and CDR2 are LNHDA and SQIVND (reference sequence).

V is TRBV3-1 (or the pseudogene TRBV3-2) and J is TRBJ1-5, with D perhaps matching TRBD1 (5 bases). The CDR3 extends over 15 amino acids. Per the germline V gene, CDR1 is LGHDT and CDR2 is YNNKEL (reference sequence). The V gene lost 4 bases and the J gene lost 7 bases, with 17 bases spanning the gap. CDR3 DNA sequence: TGTGCCAGCAGCCCCGCCTGGGATCGGGGGCAGCCCCAGCATTTT. Protein product: CASSPAWDRGQPQHF.

This chain uses TRBV5-1 with TRBJ1-1; TRBD1 is a possible D gene (5 bases). Trimming removed 4 bases from V and 1 base from J, with 8 bases in between. The CDR3 extends over 13 amino acids. In germline, CDR1 is SGHRS, CDR2 YFSETQ. CDR3 amino acids: CASSAQGNTEAFF. Written as DNA, the CDR3 is TGCGCCAGCAGCGCCCAGGGGAACACTGAAGCTTTCTTT. Variable domain in full (rest from reference TRBV5-1 and TRBJ1-1): KAGVTQTPRYLIKTRGQQVTLSCSPISGHRSVSWYQQTPGQGLQFLFEYFSETQRNKGNFPGRFSGRQFSNSRSEMNVSTLELGDSALYLCASSAQGNTEAFFGQGTRLTVV.

The CDR3 here is CASRLAGGSYNEQFF. The CDR3 nucleotides read TGTGCCAGCAGGCTAGCGGGGGGGTCCTACAATGAGCAGTTCTTC. This chain uses TRBV14 with TRBJ2-1; TRBD2 matches 12 bases. Looked up from germline, CDR1 is SGHDN and CDR2 is FVKESK. The CDR3 sequence is 15 residues long. The J segment lost 1 base and the V segment lost 6 bases, leaving 1 base of the junction unmatched.